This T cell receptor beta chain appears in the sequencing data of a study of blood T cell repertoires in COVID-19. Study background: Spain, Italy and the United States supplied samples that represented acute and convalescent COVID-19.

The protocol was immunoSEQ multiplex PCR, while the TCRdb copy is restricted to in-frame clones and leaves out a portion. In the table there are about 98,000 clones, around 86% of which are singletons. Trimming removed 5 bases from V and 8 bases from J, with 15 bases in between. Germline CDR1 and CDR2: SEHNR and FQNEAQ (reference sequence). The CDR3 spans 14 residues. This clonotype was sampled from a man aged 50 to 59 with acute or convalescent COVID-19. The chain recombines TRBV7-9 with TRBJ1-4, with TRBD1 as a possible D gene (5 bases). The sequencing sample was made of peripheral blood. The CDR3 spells CASSPPGRLEKLFF. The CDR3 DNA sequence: TGTGCCAGCAGCCCGCCAGGGCGCCTGGAAAAACTGTTTTTT.